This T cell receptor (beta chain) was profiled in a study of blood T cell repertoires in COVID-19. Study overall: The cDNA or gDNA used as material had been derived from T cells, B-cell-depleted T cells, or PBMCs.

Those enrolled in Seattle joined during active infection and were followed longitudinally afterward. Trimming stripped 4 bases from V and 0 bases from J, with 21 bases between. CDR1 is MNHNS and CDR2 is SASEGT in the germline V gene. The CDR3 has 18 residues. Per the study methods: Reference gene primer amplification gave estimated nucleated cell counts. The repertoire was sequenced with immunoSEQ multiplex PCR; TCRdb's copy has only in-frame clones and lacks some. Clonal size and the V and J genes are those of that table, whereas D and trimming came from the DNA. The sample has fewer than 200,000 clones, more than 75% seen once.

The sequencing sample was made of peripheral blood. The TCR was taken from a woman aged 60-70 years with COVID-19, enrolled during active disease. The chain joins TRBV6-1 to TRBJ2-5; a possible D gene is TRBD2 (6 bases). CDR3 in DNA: TGTGCCAGCAGTGCCGTGGCAGGAGGGAACCTGTACCAAGAGACCCAGTACTTC. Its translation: CASSAVAGGNLYQETQYF.